This TCR beta chain was obtained from a study of T cells in Graves' hyperthyroidism and ophthalmopathy. Germline CDR1 reads SEHNR; CDR2 reads FQNEAQ (reference sequence). V was clipped by 6 bases and J by 2 bases; unmatched bases: 10. There are 17 residues in the CDR3. This clonotype was detected ten times or more. Using RNA transcripts as the source, TCR beta CDR3 regions were amplified. The primer set for the first-round RT-PCR of the TCR CDR3 was HTBI. A single record per CDR3 protein comes from TCRdb applying MiXCR to the multiplex PCR reads. In the table there are approximately 200,000 distinct CDR3 sequences, around 16% of which are singletons.

V gene TRBV7-9 combines with J gene TRBJ2-7; 13 nucleotides line up with TRBD2. Sequences were obtained from blood. The TCR sequence derives from a man in his forties or fifties with Graves' hyperthyroidism. The CDR3 sequence: CASSPLAGGKGTYEQYF. In DNA form, the CDR3 reads TGTGCCAGCAGTCCACTAGCGGGGGGGAAGGGTACCTACGAGCAGTACTTC.